Listed below are T cell receptor beta chains from one sample, sequenced in a study of T cell changes during pregnancy in multiple sclerosis. The data were produced by immunoSEQ multiplex PCR, yet TCRdb's version contains in-frame clones alone and is incomplete. In the table there are fewer than 60,000 clones, roughly 90% of which are singletons. Specimen: CD4+ T cells from peripheral blood mononuclear cells, collected after pregnancy. Every receptor here comes from a female donor with multiple sclerosis, enrolled in a pregnancy study. The CDR3 runs from the conserved cysteine through the conserved F or W. The D gene is left open where the match is weak. Expanded clones are given a class, and other clones once, few, many or no size at all.

D gene: .
V gene: TRBV7-2
J gene: TRBJ1-5
clone size: .
CDR3 protein: CASSESGHFSNQPQHF
CDR3 DNA: TGTGCCAGCAGCGAATCGGGACATTTTAGCAATCAGCCCCAGCATTTT

D gene: .
V gene: TRBV19
J gene: TRBJ1-2
clone size: .
CDR3 protein: CASSTPQGANYGYTF
CDR3 DNA: TGTGCCAGTAGTACACCCCAGGGTGCTAACTATGGCTACACCTTC

D gene: TRBD1
V gene: TRBV19
J gene: TRBJ1-3
clone size: .
CDR3 protein: CASRGYPKQGSTTGNTIYF
CDR3 DNA: TGTGCCAGCCGTGGATACCCCAAACAGGGGTCAACTACTGGAAACACCATATATTTT

D gene: TRBD2
V gene: TRBV5-1
J gene: TRBJ2-5
clone size: .
CDR3 protein: CASSLVPAASGTETQYF
CDR3 DNA: TGCGCCAGCAGCTTAGTCCCCGCGGCTAGCGGGACAGAGACCCAGTACTTC

D gene: TRBD1
V gene: TRBV18
J gene: TRBJ1-3
clone size: .
CDR3 protein: CASSRATGDSGNTIYF
CDR3 DNA: TGTGCCAGCTCGCGAGCTACAGGGGACTCTGGAAACACCATATATTTT

D gene: .
V gene: TRBV28
J gene: TRBJ1-1
clone size: .
CDR3 protein: CASSLPQGSGTEAFF
CDR3 DNA: TGTGCCAGCAGTTTACCCCAGGGAAGTGGCACTGAAGCTTTCTTT

D gene: TRBD2
V gene: TRBV6-5
J gene: TRBJ2-2
clone size: .
CDR3 protein: CASSSRLAGGTGELFF
CDR3 DNA: TGTGCCAGCAGTTCCCGACTAGCGGGGGGCACCGGGGAGCTGTTTTTT

D gene: .
V gene: TRBV5-6
J gene: TRBJ1-2
clone size: .
CDR3 protein: CASSLLGEVKGYTF
CDR3 DNA: TGTGCCAGCAGCTTGTTGGGCGAAGTGAAAGGCTACACCTTC

D gene: .
V gene: TRBV7-8
J gene: TRBJ1-1
clone size: .
CDR3 protein: CASSLLVGASTEAFF
CDR3 DNA: TGTGCCAGCAGCCTATTGGTAGGGGCTAGCACTGAAGCTTTCTTT

D gene: TRBD1
V gene: TRBV6-6
J gene: TRBJ2-7
clone size: .
CDR3 protein: CASSYDGTGPYEQYF
CDR3 DNA: TGTGCCAGCAGTTACGACGGGACAGGCCCCTACGAGCAGTACTTC

D gene: TRBD1
V gene: TRBV19
J gene: TRBJ2-7
clone size: .
CDR3 protein: CASSPRGTPYEQYF
CDR3 DNA: TGTGCCAGTAGCCCCAGGGGGACCCCCTACGAGCAGTACTTC

D gene: .
V gene: TRBV5-1
J gene: TRBJ2-4
clone size: .
CDR3 protein: CASSLEGPRGRGNIQYF
CDR3 DNA: TGCGCCAGCAGCTTGGAAGGTCCGCGGGGGCGCGGAAACATTCAGTACTTC

D gene: .
V gene: TRBV5-4
J gene: TRBJ1-2
clone size: .
CDR3 protein: CASSVGQTKGYTF
CDR3 DNA: TGTGCCAGCAGCGTGGGACAAACGAAAGGCTACACCTTC

D gene: .
V gene: TRBV18
J gene: TRBJ2-3
clone size: .
CDR3 protein: CASSPIRSTDTQYF
CDR3 DNA: TGTGCCAGCTCACCAATCAGGAGCACAGATACGCAGTATTTT

D gene: .
V gene: TRBV21-1
J gene: TRBJ1-4
clone size: .
CDR3 protein: CASSGGRLQGEKLFF
CDR3 DNA: TGTGCCAGCAGCGGAGGACGGTTACAGGGTGAAAAACTGTTTTTT

D gene: TRBD2
V gene: TRBV18
J gene: TRBJ2-1
clone size: .
CDR3 protein: CASSPQSSGSSNEQFF
CDR3 DNA: TGTGCCAGCTCACCACAATCTAGCGGGAGTTCTAATGAGCAGTTCTTC

D gene: TRBD2
V gene: TRBV27
J gene: TRBJ2-1
clone size: .
CDR3 protein: CASSLKGLAGGNNEQFF
CDR3 DNA: TGTGCCAGCAGTTTAAAGGGGCTAGCGGGAGGGAACAATGAGCAGTTCTTC

D gene: TRBD2
V gene: TRBV7-2
J gene: TRBJ2-7
clone size: .
CDR3 protein: CASSLRGLREAAIYEQYF
CDR3 DNA: TGTGCCAGCAGCTTAAGGGGACTCCGGGAGGCCGCGATCTACGAGCAGTACTTC

D gene: .
V gene: TRBV27
J gene: TRBJ1-2
clone size: .
CDR3 protein: CASRPVGVRGGYTF
CDR3 DNA: TGTGCCAGCAGGCCGGTAGGGGTGAGAGGTGGCTACACCTTC

D gene: TRBD2
V gene: TRBV18
J gene: TRBJ2-7
clone size: .
CDR3 protein: CASSPRLTTGGPYEQYF
CDR3 DNA: TGTGCCAGCTCACCCCGTCTGACGACGGGAGGGCCCTACGAGCAGTACTTC

D gene: .
V gene: TRBV5-1
J gene: TRBJ2-7
clone size: .
CDR3 protein: CASSRGGGSDYEQYF
CDR3 DNA: TGCGCCAGCAGTCGCGGTGGGGGGAGTGACTACGAGCAGTACTTC

D gene: .
V gene: TRBV5-6
J gene: TRBJ2-1
clone size: .
CDR3 protein: CASSLGSTGGYNEQFF
CDR3 DNA: TGTGCCAGCAGCTTGGGATCGACGGGTGGGTACAATGAGCAGTTCTTC

D gene: TRBD1
V gene: TRBV30
J gene: TRBJ2-7
clone size: .
CDR3 protein: CAWSVLGRGSSYEQYF
CDR3 DNA: TGTGCCTGGAGTGTACTTGGCAGGGGGTCCTCCTACGAGCAGTACTTC

D gene: TRBD1
V gene: TRBV5-1
J gene: TRBJ2-4
clone size: once
CDR3 protein: CAIRVGTGKNIQYF
CDR3 DNA: TGCGCCATCCGAGTTGGGACAGGCAAAAACATTCAGTACTTC

D gene: .
V gene: TRBV6-1
J gene: TRBJ2-1
clone size: once
CDR3 protein: CASRPRRSSYNEQFF
CDR3 DNA: TGTGCCAGCAGACCAAGGAGGAGCTCCTACAATGAGCAGTTCTTC